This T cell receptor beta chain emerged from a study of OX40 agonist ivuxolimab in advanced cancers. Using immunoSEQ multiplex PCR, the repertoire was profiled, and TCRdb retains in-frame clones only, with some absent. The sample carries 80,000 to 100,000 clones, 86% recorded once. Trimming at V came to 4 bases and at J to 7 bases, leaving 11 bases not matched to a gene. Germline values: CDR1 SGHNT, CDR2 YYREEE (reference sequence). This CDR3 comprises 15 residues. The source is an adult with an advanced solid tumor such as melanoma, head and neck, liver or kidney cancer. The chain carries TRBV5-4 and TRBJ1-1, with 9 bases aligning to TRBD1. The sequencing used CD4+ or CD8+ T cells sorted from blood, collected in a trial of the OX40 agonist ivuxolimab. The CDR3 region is CASSTSRDRVGEAFF. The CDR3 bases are TGTGCCAGCAGCACGTCCCGGGACAGGGTCGGTGAAGCTTTCTTT.